These 9 T cell receptor beta chains were sequenced from one sample in a study of control samples from healthy donors and cancer patients. Produced via immunoSEQ multiplex PCR; TCRdb's table is partial and in-frame only. The table records approximately 100,000 clones, around nine tenths of them present only once. Sample: blood. The receptors originated from a young man in good health.

The CDR3 bases are TGTGCCAGCAGCCCAACAAGGGGCGGGAGAAAGGATGGCTACACCTTC. It translates to CASSPTRGGRKDGYTF. The V gene is TRBV14, the J gene TRBJ1-2, with TRBD1 as a possible D gene (5 bases). CDR1 and CDR2 from the germline V gene are SGHDN and FVKESK. The CDR3 has 16 residues. Between the trimmed V and J ends, which lost 4 bases and 6 bases, there was a span of 21 bases.

V is TRBV5-4 and J is TRBJ1-1; D not resolved. The germline V gene has CDR1 SGHNT and CDR2 YYREEE (reference sequence). This CDR3 is 15 amino acids long. V was trimmed by 4 bases and J by 0 bases, leaving 13 bases between them. The CDR3 loop reads CASSIGRSVNTEAFF. The CDR3 nucleotides read TGTGCCAGCAGCATTGGCCGTTCGGTGAACACTGAAGCTTTCTTT.

This chain links TRBV7-2 with TRBJ1-2, with D possibly being TRBD1 (5 bases). V shed 2 bases and J shed 4 bases, with 14 bases lying between them. The CDR3 runs 15 residues. Germline V gene lookup returns CDR1 SGHTA and CDR2 FQGNSA. This CDR3 reads CASSLTSTDTYGYTF. CDR3 in DNA: TGTGCCAGCAGCTTAACATCCACGGACACCTATGGCTACACCTTC.

The chain recombines TRBV29-1 with TRBJ1-1, with 9 bases that match TRBD1. The CDR3 extends over 12 amino acids. Germline CDR1 is SQVTM and CDR2 is ANQGSEA. J lost 7 bases, V lost 4 bases, and 4 bases had no gene match. The chain's CDR3 is CSVGQGGYEAFF. CDR3 DNA: TGCAGCGTTGGACAGGGGGGTTATGAAGCTTTCTTT.

The chain is built from TRBV5-1 and TRBJ1-3; D might be TRBD1 (6 bases). V lost 1 base, J lost 0 bases, and 20 bases lay in between. The CDR3 is 19 residues long. CDR1 is SGHRS, CDR2 YFSETQ, per germline. The CDR3 sequence is CASSLWSAAVGASGNTIYF. The CDR3 DNA sequence: TGCGCCAGCAGCTTGTGGTCGGCAGCGGTGGGGGCCTCTGGAAACACCATATATTTT.

The chain couples TRBV28 to TRBJ2-2; 8 positions match TRBD2. J lost 1 base, V lost 6 bases, and 7 bases had no gene match. The CDR3 has 16 residues. Germline CDR1 and CDR2: MDHEN and SYDVKM. The CDR3 DNA sequence: TGTGCCAGCAGCCAACCGGGACTAGGGAACACCGGGGAGCTGTTTTTT. Its translation: CASSQPGLGNTGELFF.

The rearrangement uses TRBV5-1 and TRBJ1-2, with a possible D match to TRBD1 (6 bases). CDR3 length: 17 amino acids. From germline, CDR1 is SGHRS and CDR2 YFSETQ. The V end lost 4 bases, the J end lost 0 bases, and 19 bases lay between the germline ends. CDR3 sequence: CASSPRGPGVPNYGYTF. The CDR3 coding sequence is TGCGCCAGCAGCCCTCGGGGTCCAGGGGTCCCTAACTATGGCTACACCTTC.

The rearrangement joins TRBV6-6 to TRBJ2-7, with TRBD1 matching over 9 bases. V lost 4 bases, J lost 3 bases, and 4 bases stayed unmatched. The CDR3 consists of 14 residues. Germline assignment: CDR1 MNHNY and CDR2 SVGAGI (reference sequence). The CDR3 reads CASSSGTGNYEQYV. The CDR3 DNA follows: TGTGCCAGCAGTTCAGGGACAGGGAACTACGAGCAGTACGTC.

The chain links TRBV13 to TRBJ2-1, with D hard to call. The CDR3 runs to 15 residues. Trimming removed 3 bases from V and 0 bases from J, with 9 bases in between. Germline-derived CDR1 and CDR2 are PRHDT and FYEKMQ (reference sequence). CDR3 in DNA: TGTGCCAGCAGCTTTGGCTACAGCTCCTACAATGAGCAGTTCTTC. Protein: CASSFGYSSYNEQFF.